Following are 26 T cell receptor beta chains from one sample sequenced in a study of shared clonotypes between healthy human individuals. TCRdb's table, derived via immunoSEQ multiplex PCR, lists solely in-frame clones and lacks some. The data contain some 680,000 clones, around 73% of them singletons. Sample: memory CD4+ T cells sorted from blood. Regarding subset: CD45RA-negative fraction. Receptors originate from a woman in her 30s in good health.

This clone occurred a few times. V usage is TRBV7-2 and J usage is TRBJ2-3; D is undetermined. V lost 10 bases and J lost 4, with 15 bases in between. CDR1 and CDR2 from the germline V gene are SGHTA and FQGNSA. The CDR3 length is 13 residues. This CDR3 is CATNSYAADTQYF. The CDR3 DNA follows: TGTGCCACCAATTCATATGCGGCAGATACGCAGTATTTT.

J is TRBJ1-3 and V is TRBV28; the D is unclear. CDR3 size: 13 residues. Germline V gives CDR1 MDHEN, CDR2 SYDVKM. Deletions cut 6 bases from V and 8 bases from J, with 14 bases between. Here the CDR3 DNA reads TGTGCCAGCAGCTCCGGAACGCGGGACACCATATATTTT. This translates into CASSSGTRDTIYF.

The chain has TRBV10-1 and TRBJ2-2; D might be TRBD2 (6 bases). V was pared by 4 bases and J by 9 bases, with 18 bases between. The CDR3 loop spans 15 amino acids. CDR1 and CDR2 from the germline V gene are WNHNN and SYGVQD (reference sequence). The CDR3 region is CASSALSGIGWELFF. Written as DNA, the CDR3 is TGCGCCAGCAGTGCTCTTAGCGGAATCGGGTGGGAGCTGTTTTTT.

The chain combines TRBV11-2 with TRBJ1-2; D possibly corresponds to TRBD1 (5 bases). The CDR3 totals 13 residues. V was pared by 8 bases and J by 5 bases, with 15 bases between. CDR1 is SGHAT and CDR2 is FQNNGV in the germline V gene. The CDR3 loop is CASQERGAYGYTF. CDR3 nucleotides: TGTGCCAGCCAGGAAAGAGGGGCTTATGGCTACACCTTC.

The chain joins TRBV9 to TRBJ1-4, with D hard to call. Trimming shortened V by 4 bases and J by 9 bases, and 19 bases separated the two germline ends. Germline lookup yields CDR1 SGDLS and CDR2 YYNGEE. The CDR3 totals 15 residues. The CDR3, as DNA: TGTGCCAGCAGCCCGGAGCACCGTCCAATAAAAAAACTGTTTTTT. Residues: CASSPEHRPIKKLFF.

The V gene is TRBV19, the J gene TRBJ2-2, with 10 bases fitting TRBD2. V shed 1 base and J 4 bases; nucleotides not matched to a gene: 6. The CDR3 runs to 17 residues. Germline V gives CDR1 LNHDA, CDR2 SQIVND (reference sequence). The CDR3 reads CASSIGLAGAVTGELFF. Here the CDR3 DNA reads TGTGCCAGTAGTATAGGGCTAGCGGGAGCGGTCACCGGGGAGCTGTTTTTT.

The chain has TRBV28 and TRBJ1-4; D possibly corresponds to TRBD1 (5 bases). Germline V gene sequence: CDR1 MDHEN, CDR2 SYDVKM. CDR3 length: 16 residues. V shed 4 bases and J shed 7 bases, with 19 bases lying between them. CDR3 region: CASSSSPGGTGEKLFF. In nucleotides, the CDR3 is TGTGCCAGCAGTTCCTCCCCCGGGGGAACGGGTGAAAAACTGTTTTTT.

As to this clone: This is likely an artifact of a read error, given a far larger clone one base away. The rearrangement links TRBV6-6 to TRBJ2-3, with D uncertain. Trimming removed 2 bases from V and 1 base from J, with 1 base in between. The CDR3 spans 12 residues. Germline loops: CDR1 MNHNY, CDR2 SVGAGI (reference sequence). CDR3 residues: CASSYGTDTQYF. The DNA for the CDR3 is TGTGCCAGCAGTTACGGCACAGATACGCAGTATTTT.

This clone has just one count. This chain uses TRBV27 with TRBJ2-7, with TRBD1 as a possible D gene (5 bases). Germline loops: CDR1 MNHEY, CDR2 SMNVEV (reference sequence). The CDR3 is 14 amino acids. V shed 2 bases and J shed 2 bases, with 10 bases lying between them. CDR3 amino acids: CASSLAAGTYEQYF. The CDR3 nucleotides read TGTGCCAGCAGTTTAGCGGCAGGGACCTACGAGCAGTACTTC.

J is TRBJ2-1 and V is TRBV5-1; D may be TRBD1 or TRBD2 (5 bases each). CDR3 length: 14 residues. V was pared by 3 bases and J by 7 bases, with 14 bases between. CDR1 and CDR2 from the germline V gene are SGHRS and YFSETQ. As DNA, the CDR3 is TGCGCCAGCAGCTCCCCCGGGACGTATAATGAGCAGTTCTTC. It yields the protein CASSSPGTYNEQFF.

The J gene is TRBJ2-1, the V gene TRBV11-3, with D perhaps matching TRBD2 (5 bases). V lost 5 bases and J 5 bases, leaving 16 bases between the germline ends. The CDR3 is made up of 15 amino acids. In germline, CDR1 is SGHNT, CDR2 YENEEA. The DNA for the CDR3 is TGTGCCAGCAGCCACGGACTCCTGAACCACAATGAGCAGTTCTTC. It codes for CASSHGLLNHNEQFF.

V is TRBV30 and J is TRBJ2-1; the D call may be TRBD1 or TRBD2 (5 bases each). CDR3 length: 14 residues. V was pared by 4 bases and J by 2 bases, with 12 bases between. The germline V gene has CDR1 GTSNPN and CDR2 SVGIG (reference sequence). In nucleotides, the CDR3 is TGTGCCTGGACCTGGGGACGTACCTACAATGAGCAGTTCTTC. It encodes CAWTWGRTYNEQFF.

V usage is TRBV11-2 and J usage is TRBJ1-1; D gene ambiguous. V was pared by 0 bases and J by 11 bases, with 16 bases between. In germline, CDR1 is SGHAT, CDR2 FQNNGV. The CDR3 is 14 amino acids. In nucleotides, the CDR3 is TGTGCCAGCAGCTTAGAAACTGCATCCCCTGGGGCTTTCTTT. This translates into CASSLETASPGAFF.

This clone came up a few times. This chain connects TRBV10-3 to TRBJ2-1; D not certain. V shed 4 bases and J shed 5 bases, with 9 bases lying between them. Germline CDR1 ENHRY, CDR2 SYGVKD. The CDR3 consists of 13 residues. CDR3 region: CAISGSQNNEQFF. Here the CDR3 DNA reads TGTGCCATCAGTGGTTCCCAGAACAATGAGCAGTTCTTC.

Only a few counts were recorded for this clone. The rearrangement links TRBV6-1 to TRBJ1-2, with 7 nucleotides matching TRBD1. V gave up 2 bases and J gave up 4 bases; unmatched junction bases: 4. The CDR3 consists of 14 residues. Germline V gene sequence: CDR1 MNHNS, CDR2 SASEGT. CDR3 sequence: CASSEQGGSYGYTF. DNA of the CDR3: TGTGCCAGCAGTGAACAGGGGGGGAGCTATGGCTACACCTTC.

In this sample, this clone turned up a few times. The same CDR3 also results from other DNA sequences found in this sample. The V and J genes are TRBV5-4 and TRBJ2-7; the D call may be TRBD1 or TRBD2 (5 bases each). V shed 4 bases and J shed 0 bases, with 14 bases lying between them. The CDR3 runs to 15 residues. Germline V gene lookup returns CDR1 SGHNT and CDR2 YYREEE (reference sequence). The CDR3 nucleotides read TGTGCCAGCAGCCCGAGGGGTGGCAGCTCCTACGAGCAGTACTTC. Translating it yields CASSPRGGSSYEQYF.

V usage is TRBV6-4 and J usage is TRBJ2-5; tentatively, D is TRBD1 (6 bases). The CDR3 runs to 17 residues. Trimming pared 2 bases from V and 2 bases from J, leaving 18 bases between. Germline V gene sequence: CDR1 MRHNA, CDR2 SNTAGT. The chain's CDR3 is CASSDHGQNLRQETQYF. The CDR3, as DNA: TGTGCCAGCAGTGACCACGGACAGAACCTCCGTCAAGAGACCCAGTACTTC.

The chain couples TRBV6-1 to TRBJ1-2, with D perhaps TRBD1 (5 bases). V gave up 6 bases and J gave up 4 bases, with 18 bases separating them. The V gene's germline CDR1 is MNHNS and CDR2 SASEGT. The CDR3 totals 15 residues. CDR3 amino acids: CASRGRGVQSYGYTF. The DNA of the CDR3 is TGTGCCAGCAGGGGACGGGGGGTACAGTCCTATGGCTACACCTTC.

This clone was found many times. The V call is TRBV6-5, the J call TRBJ1-2; D remains unclear. The CDR3 runs 14 residues. CDR1 and CDR2 (germline): MNHEY, SVGAGI. Trimming pared 2 bases from V and 2 bases from J, leaving 9 bases between. The CDR3 spells CASSYRQRNYGYTF. Written as DNA, the CDR3 is TGTGCCAGCAGTTACCGGCAGCGGAACTATGGCTACACCTTC.

The rearrangement joins TRBV4-2 to TRBJ1-5; D perhaps matches TRBD1 (5 bases). The CDR3 extends over 16 amino acids. Trimming took off 3 bases at V and 3 bases at J, with 15 bases between the two ends. The germline V gene has CDR1 LGHNA and CDR2 YNFKEQ. The DNA of the CDR3 is TGTGCCAGCAGCCACCGAACAGGAGATTACAATCAGCCCCAGCATTTT. Translation: CASSHRTGDYNQPQHF.

This sequence joins TRBV5-1 and TRBJ2-1, with TRBD2 identical over 7 bases. The V and J ends lost 4 bases and 2 bases, in that order; junction bases with no gene match: 6. Germline loops: CDR1 SGHRS, CDR2 YFSETQ. The CDR3 sequence is 15 residues long. This chain's CDR3 is CASSGTIFTYNEQFF. Here the CDR3 DNA reads TGCGCCAGCAGCGGGACTATCTTCACCTACAATGAGCAGTTCTTC.

This clone was recorded once. The V and J genes are TRBV28 and TRBJ2-1, with 10 bases fitting TRBD2. The CDR3 spans 15 residues. Per the germline V gene, CDR1 is MDHEN and CDR2 is SYDVKM. The J segment lost 4 bases and the V segment lost 6 bases, leaving 6 bases of the junction unmatched. The CDR3 region is CASRGGAGGYNEQFF. In DNA, the CDR3 is TGTGCCAGCAGAGGAGGAGCGGGAGGGTACAATGAGCAGTTCTTC.

V is TRBV29-1 and J is TRBJ2-1; TRBD1 might be the D (5 bases). The germline CDR1 and CDR2 sequences are SQVTM and ANQGSEA. The CDR3 totals 13 residues. Deletions cut 3 bases from V and 6 bases from J, with 12 bases between. The CDR3 here is CSVDGWGFNEQFF. CDR3 sequence (DNA): TGCAGCGTTGATGGGTGGGGCTTCAATGAGCAGTTCTTC.

This chain uses TRBV27 with TRBJ2-7; D remains ambiguous. The germline V gene encodes CDR1 MNHEY and CDR2 SMNVEV (reference sequence). The germline V and J ends were trimmed by 5 bases and 9 bases, with 17 bases remaining between them. The CDR3 contains 13 residues. The CDR3, as DNA: TGTGCCAGCAGTCCACTTCGCGGCAACTTGCAGTACTTC. Translated: CASSPLRGNLQYF.

This clone was counted once. The V gene is TRBV4-2, the J gene TRBJ1-5; no definite D call. Germline V gene lookup returns CDR1 LGHNA and CDR2 YNFKEQ. The CDR3 runs 15 residues. V shed 0 bases and J shed 7 bases, with 13 bases lying between them. The CDR3 nucleotides read TGTGCCAGCAGCCAAGACAAGGGAAGGCGCCAGCCCCAGCATTTT. Encoded protein: CASSQDKGRRQPQHF.

Notes on this clone: This sample also contains other DNA sequences that code for the same CDR3. This chain connects TRBV6-1 to TRBJ1-1; no definite D call. Germline CDR1 is MNHNS and CDR2 is SASEGT. The CDR3 spans 14 residues. Trimming shortened V by 6 bases and J by 1 base, and 12 bases separated the two germline ends. The CDR3: CASSHRGGNTEAFF. For the CDR3, the DNA is TGTGCCAGCAGCCACCGGGGAGGGAACACTGAAGCTTTCTTT.